This T cell receptor (beta chain) was obtained from a study of post-analysis software for immune sequencing data. The study, taken as a whole, reports: Among 5 or 6 TRBV segments more frequent in patients than controls were TRBV5-6, TRBV5-1 and TRBV20-1. Clustering by F measure revealed strong co-clustering among samples prepared together in one batch. Significantly decreased normalized Chao1 diversity was recorded for multiple sclerosis patients relative to controls.

With respect to this clonotype: What it recognizes is unknown. Given a much more abundant clone one base away, this may be a read error.

Germline V gene data show CDR1 as SGHTA and CDR2 as FQGTGA. The CDR3 length is 15 residues. The TCR beta cDNA libraries carried unique molecular identifiers. A population of about 0.95 to 10 million T cells gave rise to roughly 500,000 cDNA molecules. In TCRdb, the PCR reads were re-called with MiXCR into one record per CDR3 protein. Of about 460,000 distinct CDR3 sequences listed, 40% to 55% are singletons. Source material: blood. This TCR derives from a girl under 18 with multiple sclerosis. V and J are TRBV7-3 and TRBJ2-3; TRBD1 matches at 9 bases. The CDR3 nucleotides read TGTGCCTGCAGCGACGACAGGGGGAGCACAGATACGCAGTATTTT. This gives the protein CACSDDRGSTDTQYF.